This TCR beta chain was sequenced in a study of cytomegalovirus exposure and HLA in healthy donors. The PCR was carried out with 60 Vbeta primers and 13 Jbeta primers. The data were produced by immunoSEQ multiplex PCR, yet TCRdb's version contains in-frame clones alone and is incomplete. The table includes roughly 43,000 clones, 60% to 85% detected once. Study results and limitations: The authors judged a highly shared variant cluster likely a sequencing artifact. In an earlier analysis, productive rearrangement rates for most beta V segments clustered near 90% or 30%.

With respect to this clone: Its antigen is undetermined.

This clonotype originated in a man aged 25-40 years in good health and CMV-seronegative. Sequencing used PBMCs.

The DNA for the CDR3 is TGTGCTAGTGGTTCGCCTCAGACAGGGGGTTACGAGCAGTACTTC. Protein sequence: CASGSPQTGGYEQYF. J is TRBJ2-7 and V is TRBV12-5; 9 bases line up with TRBD1. Germline-derived CDR1 and CDR2 are LGHNT and FRNRAP. After removal of 4 bases from V and 4 bases from J, the junction contained 8 bases not matched to a gene. The CDR3 extends over 15 amino acids.